The source of this T cell receptor (beta chain) is a study of blood T cell repertoires in COVID-19. In the study overall: Donors in the United States, Italy and Spain gave samples during acute or convalescent COVID-19. PBMCs, B-cell-depleted T cells, or T cells provided the cDNA or gDNA that made up the material.

V was shortened by 5 bases and J by 4 bases, with 14 bases between the two germline ends. The CDR3 consists of 14 residues. Germline V lookup: CDR1 PRHDT, CDR2 FYEKMQ (reference sequence). Sequencing was performed with immunoSEQ multiplex PCR; in TCRdb, only in-frame clones are kept and a portion is missing. The data show over 85,000 clones, just under 90% seen once. The receptor comes from a human donor in a cohort sampled during active COVID-19. The gene calls are TRBV13 and TRBJ1-2, with D possibly TRBD1 on 5 matching bases. Sequencing was performed on peripheral blood. The CDR3 DNA reads TGTGCCAGCAGCAAGGAGCAGGGTGCCTATGGCTACACCTTC. Protein: CASSKEQGAYGYTF.